The source of this T cell receptor (beta chain) is a study of blood T cell repertoires in COVID-19. Study-wide context: The samples span acute and convalescent COVID-19 from the United States, Italy and Spain.

Produced via immunoSEQ multiplex PCR; TCRdb's table is partial and in-frame only. The sample records around 130,000 clones, about four fifths being singletons. This clone was recorded once. Germline V gives CDR1 SGHTA, CDR2 FQGTGA. The V and J ends lost 5 bases and 6 bases, in that order; junction bases with no gene match: 8. The CDR3 spans 17 residues. The J gene is TRBJ2-2, the V gene TRBV7-3; TRBD2 matches 14 bases. The sequencing sample was made of peripheral blood. This TCR came from a woman aged 60 to 75 with acute or convalescent COVID-19. CDR3 nucleotides: TGTGCCAGCAGCCCTAAACGGACTAGCGGGGGGTCCGGGGAGCTGTTTTTT. This gives the protein CASSPKRTSGGSGELFF. Variable domain in full (rest from reference TRBV7-3 and TRBJ2-2): GAGVSQTPSNKVTEKGKYVELRCDPISGHTALYWYRQSLGQGPEFLIYFQGTGAADDSGLPNDRFFAVRPEGSVSTLKIQRTERGDSAVYLCASSPKRTSGGSGELFFGEGSRLTVL.